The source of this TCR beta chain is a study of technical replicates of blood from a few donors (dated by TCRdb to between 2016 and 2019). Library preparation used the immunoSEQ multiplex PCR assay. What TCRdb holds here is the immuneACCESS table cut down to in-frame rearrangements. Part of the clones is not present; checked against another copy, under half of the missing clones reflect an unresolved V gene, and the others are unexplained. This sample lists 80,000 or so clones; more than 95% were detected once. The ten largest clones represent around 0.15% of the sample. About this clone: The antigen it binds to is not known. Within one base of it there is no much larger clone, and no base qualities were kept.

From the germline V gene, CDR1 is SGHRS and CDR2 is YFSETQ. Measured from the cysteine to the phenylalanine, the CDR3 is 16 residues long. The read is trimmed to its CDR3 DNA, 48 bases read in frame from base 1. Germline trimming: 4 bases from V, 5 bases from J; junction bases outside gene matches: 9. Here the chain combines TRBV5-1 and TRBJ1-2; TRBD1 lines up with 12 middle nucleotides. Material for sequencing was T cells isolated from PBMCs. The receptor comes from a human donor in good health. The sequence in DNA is TGCGCCAGCAGCGTGGGACAGGGGGCCATAGGATATGGCTACACCTTC. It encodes CASSVGQGAIGYGYTF.